The subject of this entry is one TCR beta chain. What it binds is unknown. Use of 60 Vbeta and 13 Jbeta primers characterized the PCR. Profiled with immunoSEQ multiplex PCR; TCRdb holds only in-frame clones, not every one. The table lists 200,000 to 250,000 clones, 60% to 80% of them singletons. These data come from a study of cytomegalovirus exposure and HLA in healthy donors. Germline CDR1 reads KGHSH; CDR2 reads LQKENI. The CDR3 length is 17 residues. The germline V and J ends were trimmed by 2 bases and 0 bases, with 14 bases remaining between them. General study results and limits: Reports credit the classifier with highly specific, highly sensitive diagnosis of cytomegalovirus status. It was shown in a later analysis that HLA-associated TCR beta chains were more clonally expanded than other, equally common chains.

The sequence came from a woman in her twenties or thirties in good health and CMV-seronegative. The chain recombines TRBV18 with TRBJ1-3; D is unclear. Material for sequencing was PBMCs. This CDR3 is CASSPSGPYRSGNTIYF. The CDR3 DNA reads TGTGCCAGCTCACCAAGCGGCCCTTATCGCTCTGGAAACACCATATATTTT.